This entry lists 2 T cell receptor beta chains sequenced from one sample in a study of post-analysis software for immune sequencing data. General study points: Patients carried several TRBV segments more frequently than controls did, and TRBV5-6, TRBV5-1 and TRBV20-1 were among them.

No antigens are known for them. Sequencing libraries made from TCR beta cDNA carried unique molecular identifiers. Via MiXCR, TCRdb re-called the PCR reads, giving one row per CDR3 protein. The sample contains 700,000 to 900,000 distinct CDR3 sequences, 46% of which appear only once. Sequenced input: blood. Receptors originate from a girl aged 5 to 17 with multiple sclerosis.

The chain joins TRBV7-2 to TRBJ2-7, with TRBD2 matching over 14 bases. V dropped 3 bases and J dropped 1; count of bases not matched to a gene: 8. This CDR3 is built from 18 residues. Germline-derived CDR1 and CDR2 are SGHTA and FQGNSA. This CDR3 reads CASSLVRGLAGESYEQYF. Written as DNA, the CDR3 is TGTGCCAGCAGCTTGGTGAGGGGACTAGCGGGAGAGTCCTACGAGCAGTACTTC.

This clonotype has more than one count but fewer than ten. The chain recombines TRBV29-1 with TRBJ2-5; the D gene could be TRBD1 or TRBD2 (5 bases each). Per germline, CDR1 SQVTM and CDR2 ANQGSEA. The V and J ends lost 3 bases and 5 bases respectively, with 13 bases between them. This CDR3 contains 13 residues. The CDR3 bases are TGCAGCGTTGACAAGGGGAGTGGGGAGACCCAGTACTTC. This encodes CSVDKGSGETQYF.